There are a few counts of the clone carrying this T cell receptor beta chain. Its antigen is not known. This CDR3 region has 16 residues. Germline V gives CDR1 SGHTA, CDR2 FQGTGA. The sample originates from a study of cytomegalovirus exposure and HLA in healthy donors. Study outcomes and limitations: Researchers reported that a few CMV-associated chains were confirmed in vitro as CMV antigen-specific. An apparent linkage of common viral pathogens to several of the most significant clusters emerged in a later analysis.

The PCR used 60 Vbeta and 13 Jbeta primers. Produced via immunoSEQ multiplex PCR; TCRdb's table is partial and in-frame only. The table shows about 200,000 clones, with approximately 85% occurring only once. The genes are TRBV7-3 and TRBJ2-5; 14 bases match TRBD2. The J call is in doubt because the DNA end fits TRBJ2-7 better. Material for sequencing was PBMCs. The receptor comes from a woman aged 40 to 50 in good health and CMV-seronegative. As DNA, the CDR3 is TGTGCCAGCAGCCCAACACCGGGACTAGCGGGAGACGAGCAGTACTTC. Protein sequence: CASSPTPGLAGDEQYF.